The 8 T cell receptor beta chains below all came from one sample that was sequenced in a study of cytomegalovirus exposure and HLA in healthy donors. Some clones are missing from TCRdb's copy, which holds only in-frame ones; the method was immunoSEQ multiplex PCR. This repertoire shows some 98,000 clones, roughly 84% found once; its top ten account for around 6%. Sequencing was done on a sample of PBMCs. These receptor sequences come from a man younger than 35 in good health and CMV-seropositive.

This rearrangement joins TRBV9 to TRBJ2-2, with D maybe TRBD1 (6 bases). CDR3 length equals 15 residues. Per germline, CDR1 SGDLS and CDR2 YYNGEE. The germline V and J ends were trimmed by 0 bases and 6 bases, with 12 bases remaining between them. CDR3 nucleotide sequence: TGTGCCAGCAGCGTAGCAAACAGGGTAGCCGGGGAGCTGTTTTTT. Encoded protein: CASSVANRVAGELFF.

V is TRBV7-2 and J is TRBJ2-7; 7 nucleotides line up with TRBD1. Germline lookup yields CDR1 SGHTA and CDR2 FQGNSA. The CDR3 covers 15 residues. J lost 2 bases, V lost 5 bases, and 9 bases had no gene match. CDR3 region: CASSTTGDLPYEQYF. As DNA, the CDR3 is TGTGCCAGCAGCACAACAGGGGACCTTCCCTACGAGCAGTACTTC. The full variable domain, in which reference TRBV7-2 and TRBJ2-7 provide the parts outside the CDR3, is GAGVSQSPSNKVTEKGKDVELRCDPISGHTALYWYRQSLGQGLEFLIYFQGNSAPDKSGLPSDRFSAERTGGSVSTLTIQRTQQEDSAVYLCASSTTGDLPYEQYFGPGTRLTVT.

The chain couples TRBV6-1 to TRBJ2-3, with TRBD2 as a possible D gene (6 bases). Germline CDR1 MNHNS, CDR2 SASEGT. This CDR3 contains 14 residues. V gave up 6 bases and J gave up 2 bases, with 12 bases separating them. The CDR3 reads CASREGLFTDTQYF. CDR3 nucleotide sequence: TGTGCCAGCAGGGAGGGACTGTTCACAGATACGCAGTATTTT.

The chain is built from TRBV19 and TRBJ2-3; TRBD1 agrees at 7 bases. From germline, CDR1 is LNHDA and CDR2 SQIVND (reference sequence). The CDR3 covers 16 residues. V lost 8 bases to trimming and J lost 0 bases; unmatched junction nucleotides: 11. As DNA, the CDR3 is TGTGCCAGTCAACAGACGAAGGGGGCTAGCACAGATACGCAGTATTTT. As protein: CASQQTKGASTDTQYF.

The chain joins TRBV7-9 to TRBJ1-4; TRBD1 might be the D (6 bases). The V end lost 5 bases, the J end lost 3 bases, and 22 bases lay between the germline ends. The CDR3 is 18 residues long. Germline V gene data show CDR1 as SEHNR and CDR2 as FQNEAQ (reference sequence). The CDR3 here is CASSTQGPGGQPNEKLFF. The CDR3 DNA sequence: TGTGCCAGCAGCACCCAGGGTCCGGGGGGCCAACCTAATGAAAAACTGTTTTTT.

In its sample, this clone was seen many times. The chain recombines TRBV7-2 with TRBJ1-1; D not certain. The CDR3 totals 13 residues. V was cut by 4 bases and J by 5 bases, with 11 bases left in between. The germline CDR1 and CDR2 sequences are SGHTA and FQGNSA. The CDR3 DNA reads TGTGCCAGCAGCTCATTTGCGGGGACTGAAGCTTTCTTT. Translated, it gives CASSSFAGTEAFF. Based on the CDR3 plus reference TRBV7-2 and TRBJ1-1, the full variable domain is GAGVSQSPSNKVTEKGKDVELRCDPISGHTALYWYRQSLGQGLEFLIYFQGNSAPDKSGLPSDRFSAERTGGSVSTLTIQRTQQEDSAVYLCASSSFAGTEAFFGQGTRLTVV.

The chain employs TRBV6-5 and TRBJ1-2; 7 bases agree with TRBD1. CDR3 length: 13 amino acids. Losses at the gene ends were 4 bases for V and 3 bases for J; bases not matched to a gene: 2. Germline loops: CDR1 MNHEY, CDR2 SVGAGI. CDR3 DNA: TGTGCCAGCAGTTCAACAGGGGACTATGGCTACACCTTC. This gives the protein CASSSTGDYGYTF.

CDR3 residues: CASSRGTAKNIQYF. In DNA form, the CDR3 reads TGTGCCAGCTCAAGGGGGACCGCCAAAAACATTCAGTACTTC. V is TRBV7-9 and J is TRBJ2-4; D is perhaps TRBD1 (6 bases). V shed 8 bases and J shed 1 base, with 12 bases lying between them. The length of the CDR3 is 14 residues. Germline-derived CDR1 and CDR2 are SEHNR and FQNEAQ (reference sequence).